The 22 T cell receptor beta chains reported below all come from one sample, sequenced in a study of circulating and synovial CD4+ cells in juvenile arthritis. Produced via immunoSEQ multiplex PCR; TCRdb's table is partial and in-frame only. This table has approximately 36,000 clones, about 94% appearing once. Sequences were obtained from CD4+ T cells from blood. These receptors were obtained from a human donor with juvenile idiopathic arthritis.

The chain links TRBV9 to TRBJ2-5; 14 nucleotides match TRBD2. Looked up from germline, CDR1 is SGDLS and CDR2 is YYNGEE. The ends lost 4 bases at V and 3 bases at J; junction bases unmatched: 8. The CDR3 has 17 residues. Here the CDR3 reads CASSPMVTSGGEETQYF. In DNA form, the CDR3 reads TGTGCCAGCAGCCCGATGGTGACTAGCGGGGGGGAAGAGACCCAGTACTTC. Using reference TRBV9 and TRBJ2-5 for the parts outside the CDR3, the full variable domain is DSGVTQTPKHLITATGQRVTLRCSPRSGDLSVYWYQQSLDQGLQFLIQYYNGEERAKGNILERFSAQQFPDLHSELNLSSLELGDSALYFCASSPMVTSGGEETQYFGPGTRLLVL.

The CDR3 reads CASSAVESGPYEQYF. The CDR3 DNA sequence: TGTGCCAGCAGCGCGGTCGAGAGCGGTCCCTACGAGCAGTACTTC. The genes are TRBV5-4 and TRBJ2-7, with D possibly being TRBD2 (5 bases). Per germline, CDR1 SGHNT and CDR2 YYREEE (reference sequence). V was shortened by 4 bases and J by 2 bases, with 16 bases between the two germline ends. This CDR3 has 15 amino acids.

The chain links TRBV15 to TRBJ1-2, with D maybe TRBD1 (6 bases). CDR1 and CDR2 (germline): LNHNV, YYDKDF (reference sequence). Deletions cut 3 bases from V and 2 bases from J, with 13 bases between. The CDR3 is made up of 15 amino acids. In DNA, the CDR3 is TGTGCCACCAGCAGGGTTCGGCAGGGGAACTATGGCTACACCTTC. It codes for CATSRVRQGNYGYTF.

Comments on this clone: The same CDR3 is also encoded by other DNA sequences in this sample. The V gene is TRBV19, the J gene TRBJ1-1; 7 nucleotides align to TRBD1. The V gene's germline CDR1 is LNHDA and CDR2 SQIVND (reference sequence). CDR3 length: 14 amino acids. With V trimmed by 6 bases and J by 1 base, 5 bases remained unmatched. CDR3 sequence: CASSIQGGNTEAFF. CDR3 nucleotides: TGTGCCAGTAGCATCCAGGGGGGGAACACTGAAGCTTTCTTT.

Only one count was recorded for this clone. J is TRBJ1-1 and V is TRBV5-1; D is possibly TRBD1 (5 bases). Germline V lookup: CDR1 SGHRS, CDR2 YFSETQ. Trimming removed 0 bases from V and 3 bases from J, with 12 bases in between. The CDR3 is made up of 15 amino acids. CDR3 DNA: TGCGCCAGCAGCTTGGTCCCAGGGATCGACACTGAAGCTTTCTTT. It translates to CASSLVPGIDTEAFF.

The rearrangement uses TRBV19 and TRBJ1-2; a possible D gene is TRBD1 (5 bases). The germline gives CDR1 LNHDA, CDR2 SQIVND (reference sequence). CDR3 length: 16 residues. The ends were cut back, 2 bases at V and 2 bases at J, with 15 bases in the middle. The CDR3 spells CASSIPRGRDNYGYTF. CDR3 in DNA: TGTGCCAGTAGTATACCCCGGGGGAGAGACAACTATGGCTACACCTTC. Combining the CDR3 with reference TRBV19 and TRBJ1-2 gives the whole variable domain DGGITQSPKYLFRKEGQNVTLSCEQNLNHDAMYWYRQDPGQGLRLIYYSQIVNDFQKGDIAEGYSVSREKKESFPLTVTSAQKNPTAFYLCASSIPRGRDNYGYTFGSGTRLTVV.

The J gene is TRBJ2-5, the V gene TRBV5-1; 7 positions agree with TRBD2. Per the germline V gene, CDR1 is SGHRS and CDR2 is YFSETQ. The ends lost 2 bases at V and 4 bases at J; junction bases unmatched: 5. This CDR3 is 14 amino acids long. CDR3 nucleotides: TGCGCCAGCAGCTTAGGGCGGGGGTCAGAGACCCAGTACTTC. Protein product: CASSLGRGSETQYF.

The V call is TRBV7-2, the J call TRBJ1-2; TRBD1 is a possible D gene (6 bases). V was cut by 3 bases and J by 4 bases, with 9 bases left in between. The CDR3 extends over 13 amino acids. In germline, CDR1 is SGHTA, CDR2 FQGNSA. Here the CDR3 reads CASSFADSYGYTF. The DNA of the CDR3 is TGTGCCAGCAGCTTTGCGGACAGCTATGGCTACACCTTC.

The chain couples TRBV7-3 to TRBJ2-7, with TRBD2 as a possible D gene (6 bases). Deletions cut 5 bases from V and 0 bases from J, with 17 bases between. The CDR3 extends over 16 amino acids. The germline V gene encodes CDR1 SGHTA and CDR2 FQGTGA. CDR3 protein: CASSPRQRGSSYEQYF. CDR3 nucleotides: TGTGCCAGCAGCCCCCGCCAACGGGGGAGCTCCTACGAGCAGTACTTC.

The chain has TRBV5-5 and TRBJ1-2; 10 bases align to TRBD1. The germline V gene has CDR1 SGHKS and CDR2 YYEKEE (reference sequence). After removal of 4 bases from V and 7 bases from J, the junction contained 10 bases not matched to a gene. The CDR3 has 15 amino acids. The CDR3 DNA reads TGTGCCAGCAGCGCCCTGACAGGGGGCAGCTTTGGCTACACCTTC. Translation gives CASSALTGGSFGYTF.

The chain links TRBV19 to TRBJ1-4, with a tentative D call TRBD1 (6 bases). The CDR3 is made up of 14 amino acids. Per the germline V gene, CDR1 is LNHDA and CDR2 is SQIVND (reference sequence). The V end lost 3 bases, the J end lost 4 bases, and 9 bases lay between the germline ends. In DNA, the CDR3 is TGTGCCAGTAGTATGAACAGGGATAATGAAAAACTGTTTTTT. This codes for CASSMNRDNEKLFF.

The V and J genes are TRBV5-5 and TRBJ2-1; 7 bases align to TRBD2. The CDR3 is 15 residues long. Trimming took 3 bases from V and 8 from J; bases not matched to a gene: 11. Germline values: CDR1 SGHKS, CDR2 YYEKEE (reference sequence). Here the CDR3 DNA reads TGTGCCAGCAGCTGGGCGGGGGTTAGCCTGGATGAGCAGTTCTTC. Amino acids: CASSWAGVSLDEQFF.

The V call is TRBV7-2, the J call TRBJ1-1; D uncertain. This CDR3 is 13 amino acids long. V was pared by 5 bases and J by 0 bases, with 7 bases between. CDR1 and CDR2 (germline): SGHTA, FQGNSA. The DNA of the CDR3 is TGTGCCAGCAGCGTTCAGGTGAACACTGAAGCTTTCTTT. Amino acids: CASSVQVNTEAFF.

The chain is built from TRBV2 and TRBJ2-7; 8 nucleotides agree with TRBD1. V lost 4 bases and J lost 2; bases outside the gene matches: 7. Germline V gives CDR1 SNHLY, CDR2 FYNNEI. This CDR3 contains 15 residues. This CDR3 reads CASSAGQGAPYEQYF. CDR3 nucleotides: TGTGCCAGCAGTGCCGGACAGGGAGCTCCCTACGAGCAGTACTTC.

The V gene is TRBV27, the J gene TRBJ2-5; 12 bases match TRBD1. Trimming removed 7 bases from V and 2 bases from J; junction bases left unmatched: 11. The germline V gene has CDR1 MNHEY and CDR2 SMNVEV (reference sequence). The CDR3 has 17 amino acids. CDR3 DNA sequence: TGTGCCAGCACCCGGGACAGGGGGCGAAGTGGGCAAGAGACCCAGTACTTC. This gives the protein CASTRDRGRSGQETQYF.

The rearrangement links TRBV15 to TRBJ2-1; D is perhaps TRBD1 (5 bases). CDR3 length: 17 residues. Germline assignment: CDR1 LNHNV and CDR2 YYDKDF (reference sequence). V was clipped by 0 bases and J by 3 bases, with 15 bases between them. CDR3 nucleotide sequence: TGTGCCACCAGCAGAGATCTTAGGGGCAATCTCTACAATGAGCAGTTCTTC. This gives the protein CATSRDLRGNLYNEQFF.

This rearrangement joins TRBV7-3 to TRBJ2-1, with 9 bases lining up with TRBD2. Losses at the gene ends were 5 bases for V and 15 bases for J; bases not matched to a gene: 11. CDR1 is SGHTA, CDR2 FQGTGA, per germline. The CDR3 runs to 13 residues. CDR3 region: CASSPAGGSSTFF. The CDR3, as DNA: TGTGCCAGCAGCCCGGCGGGGGGGAGTAGTACGTTCTTC.

V gene TRBV6-5 combines with J gene TRBJ1-1, with D possibly TRBD1 on 6 matching bases. CDR1 and CDR2 from the germline V gene are MNHEY and SVGAGI. CDR3 length equals 13 residues. Trimming left V 6 bases short and J 4 bases short, with 12 bases between. CDR3 sequence: CASRQTGFTEAFF. CDR3 DNA sequence: TGTGCCAGCAGGCAAACAGGGTTCACTGAAGCTTTCTTT.

V and J are TRBV2 and TRBJ2-7; D ambiguous. The CDR3 spans 13 residues. The germline V gene has CDR1 SNHLY and CDR2 FYNNEI. The V and J ends lost 6 bases and 6 bases respectively, with 15 bases between them. As DNA, the CDR3 is TGTGCCAGCAGCCCTAACGTGGGCCCCGAGCAGTACTTC. Translating gives CASSPNVGPEQYF. Using reference TRBV2 and TRBJ2-7 for the parts outside the CDR3, the full variable domain is EPEVTQTPSHQVTQMGQEVILRCVPISNHLYFYWYRQILGQKVEFLVSFYNNEISEKSEIFDDQFSVERPDGSNFTLKIRSTKLEDSAMYFCASSPNVGPEQYFGPGTRLTVT.

The chain's CDR3 is CASSPNRGNYGYTF. In DNA form, the CDR3 reads TGTGCCAGCTCACCAAACAGGGGGAACTATGGCTACACCTTC. The J gene is TRBJ1-2, the V gene TRBV18; 8 bases are shared with TRBD1. The trim removed 2 bases at V and 2 bases at J, leaving 1 base unmatched. This CDR3 has 14 amino acids. Germline V gene lookup returns CDR1 KGHSH and CDR2 LQKENI.

The rearrangement links TRBV7-3 to TRBJ1-2, with TRBD1 matching 9 bases. Germline V lookup: CDR1 SGHTA, CDR2 FQGTGA. Trimming took 2 bases from V and 4 from J; bases not matched to a gene: 2. The CDR3 totals 14 residues. CDR3 sequence: CASSLAGQGYGYTF. The CDR3 DNA sequence: TGTGCCAGCAGCTTAGCGGGACAGGGCTATGGCTACACCTTC.

V and J are TRBV4-1 and TRBJ1-6; D perhaps matches TRBD1 (5 bases). CDR1 MGHRA and CDR2 YSYEKL come from the germline V gene. This CDR3 is 20 amino acids long. V gave up 0 bases and J gave up 6 bases, with 24 bases separating them. CDR3 sequence reads: CASSQEGGHGGPSFNSPLHF. CDR3 DNA sequence: TGCGCCAGCAGCCAAGAGGGAGGGCATGGGGGTCCCAGTTTTAATTCACCCCTCCACTTT.